Below, 18 T cell receptor beta chains from the same sample are listed, as sequenced in a study of shared clonotypes between healthy human individuals. The naive CD8 fraction comprised CD45RO-negative cells positively selected for CCR7 and excluded terminally differentiated effector memory CD45RA+ cells. TCRdb keeps only in-frame clones here, not all; method: immunoSEQ multiplex PCR. The repertoire includes more than 600,000 clones, about 92% of them detected once, and more than 20% sits in the top ten. Sequencing was performed on naive CD8+ T cells sorted from blood. The receptors derive from a young man in good health.

The V and J genes are TRBV27 and TRBJ2-3; D might be TRBD2 (6 bases). This CDR3 comprises 14 residues. The germline V and J ends were trimmed by 4 bases and 4 bases, with 12 bases remaining between them. The V gene's germline CDR1 is MNHEY and CDR2 SMNVEV (reference sequence). The DNA for the CDR3 is TGTGCCAGCAGTTGGGTTTCGGGGGCAGATACGCAGTATTTT. Protein product: CASSWVSGADTQYF.

This CDR3 is CSVNTRPGLPYDEQFF. CDR3 nucleotides: TGCAGCGTTAATACTAGACCGGGACTCCCCTATGATGAGCAGTTCTTC. This sequence joins TRBV29-1 and TRBJ2-1; perhaps TRBD2 as D (6 bases). V was clipped by 5 bases and J by 8 bases, with 25 bases between them. The CDR3 runs to 16 residues. Germline V CDR1 and CDR2: SQVTM, ANQGSEA.

This chain joins TRBV19 and TRBJ2-7; TRBD2 matches 7 bases. Germline V CDR1 and CDR2: LNHDA, SQIVND (reference sequence). The CDR3 sequence is 16 residues long. The ends lost 4 bases at V and 1 base at J; junction bases unmatched: 10. DNA of the CDR3: TGTGCCAGTAGTACCCCAGCGGGGCTTAGATCCTACGAGCAGTACTTC. Residues: CASSTPAGLRSYEQYF.

This clone was detected only a few times. Within the sample, other DNA sequences also encode this same CDR3. V and J are TRBV2 and TRBJ2-7; no clear D gene. Per germline, CDR1 SNHLY and CDR2 FYNNEI. This CDR3 region has 10 residues. Trimming left V 6 bases short and J 4 bases short, with 4 bases between. The CDR3 bases are TGTGCCAGCAGGGGGTACGAGCAGTACTTC. It encodes CASRGYEQYF.

This rearrangement joins TRBV27 to TRBJ2-5; 10 positions match TRBD2. The CDR3 contains 15 residues. Germline V CDR1 and CDR2: MNHEY, SMNVEV (reference sequence). V trimming: 5 bases; J trimming: 5 bases; junction bases outside the gene matches: 8. CDR3 bases: TGTGCCAGCAGTGTGGTAGCGGGAGGCGAGGAGACCCAGTACTTC. This translates into CASSVVAGGEETQYF.

On this clone itself: The sample has other DNA sequences that encode this CDR3 too. The V call is TRBV27, the J call TRBJ2-1, with D perhaps TRBD2 (5 bases). V gave up 6 bases and J gave up 8 bases, with 11 bases separating them. Germline values: CDR1 MNHEY, CDR2 SMNVEV (reference sequence). This CDR3 spans 12 amino acids. The CDR3 reads CASSLLGDEQFF. The CDR3 DNA reads as TGTGCCAGCAGCCTTCTCGGGGATGAGCAGTTCTTC.

This clone was observed once. The chain is built from TRBV28 and TRBJ2-2, with no clear D. Looked up from germline, CDR1 is MDHEN and CDR2 is SYDVKM. The CDR3 loop spans 13 amino acids. Trimming cost V 3 bases and J 5 bases, with 7 bases left between them. As DNA, the CDR3 is TGTGCCAGCAGTTTTACTGATACCGGGGAGCTGTTTTTT. This codes for CASSFTDTGELFF.

The chain is built from TRBV27 and TRBJ2-1; D remains unclear. V was cut by 2 bases and J by 6 bases, with 8 bases left in between. This CDR3 has 13 residues. Germline V gives CDR1 MNHEY, CDR2 SMNVEV (reference sequence). CDR3: CASSLASFNEQFF. CDR3 bases: TGTGCCAGCAGTTTAGCTTCATTCAATGAGCAGTTCTTC.

The J gene is TRBJ1-5, the V gene TRBV27; tentative D call: TRBD1 (6 bases). The germline V and J ends were trimmed by 8 bases and 7 bases, with 18 bases remaining between them. The CDR3 extends over 14 amino acids. Germline V CDR1 and CDR2: MNHEY, SMNVEV (reference sequence). The CDR3 DNA is TGTGCCAGCGCTCGAGGGGGGGGAGGACAGCCCCAGCATTTT. Amino acids: CASARGGGGQPQHF.

The chain combines TRBV12-5 with TRBJ2-3; 8 nucleotides agree with TRBD2. Trimming cost V 5 bases and J 4 bases; bases outside gene matches: 14. The CDR3 is 17 amino acids. Germline V lookup: CDR1 LGHNT, CDR2 FRNRAP. The CDR3 region is CASGHLSSGYVPDTQYF. The CDR3 bases are TGTGCTAGTGGTCATCTGTCTAGCGGGTACGTTCCAGATACGCAGTATTTT.

The chain uses TRBV11-2 and TRBJ1-1, with D hard to call. The germline V and J ends were trimmed by 4 bases and 0 bases, with 9 bases remaining between them. The CDR3 extends over 14 amino acids. Germline V CDR1 and CDR2: SGHAT, FQNNGV. The CDR3 loop is CASSYEYLNTEAFF. The CDR3 DNA reads TGTGCCAGCAGCTACGAATATCTGAACACTGAAGCTTTCTTT.

The V and J genes are TRBV7-2 and TRBJ2-5, with 13 bases identical to TRBD2. The tail of the sequence fits TRBJ2-7 better, so the J call may be wrong. The length of the CDR3 is 18 residues. Germline CDR1 reads SGHTA; CDR2 reads FQGNSA. Here the CDR3 DNA reads TGTGCCAGCAGCTTAGCACTAGCGGGAGGGCAAATTTTCTACGAGCAGTACTTC. Encoded protein: CASSLALAGGQIFYEQYF.

The V call is TRBV19, the J call TRBJ2-5; no reliable D call. Germline V gene sequence: CDR1 LNHDA, CDR2 SQIVND (reference sequence). The V end was cut by 7 bases, the J end by 4 bases, with 10 bases between. This CDR3 is built from 12 residues. CDR3 region: CASTVVVETQYF. The CDR3, as DNA: TGTGCCAGTACGGTGGTTGTAGAGACCCAGTACTTC.

This chain joins TRBV4-2 and TRBJ2-7; TRBD1 matches 9 bases. The CDR3 contains 16 residues. The V segment lost 3 bases and the J segment 7 bases; nucleotides outside the gene matches: 13. Germline V lookup: CDR1 LGHNA, CDR2 YNFKEQ. In DNA form, the CDR3 reads TGTGCCAGCAGCCATGTTACAGGGGGCCAGATTAATGAGCAGTACTTC. It translates to CASSHVTGGQINEQYF.

The chain has TRBV5-6 and TRBJ1-1; D is ambiguous. There are 13 residues in the CDR3. V was clipped by 0 bases and J by 3 bases, with 6 bases between them. Germline V lookup: CDR1 SGHDT, CDR2 YYEEEE. CDR3 amino acids: CASSLGEYTEAFF. In nucleotides, the CDR3 is TGTGCCAGCAGCTTGGGGGAGTACACTGAAGCTTTCTTT.

The CDR3 DNA reads as TGTGCCAGCAGCCAAGGGACAGGGACCTACGAGCAGTACTTC. Amino acid sequence: CASSQGTGTYEQYF. The chain employs TRBV5-5 and TRBJ2-7; TRBD1 matches at 9 bases. Germline V gene lookup returns CDR1 SGHKS and CDR2 YYEKEE (reference sequence). The trim removed 4 bases at V and 2 bases at J, leaving 4 bases unmatched. There are 14 residues in the CDR3.

The chain employs TRBV19 and TRBJ2-1; D unclear. With 3 bases removed from V and 7 bases from J, the gap between germline ends came to 10 bases. The CDR3 has 13 residues. Germline-derived CDR1 and CDR2 are LNHDA and SQIVND (reference sequence). The CDR3 loop reads CASSMLEKNEQFF. DNA of the CDR3: TGTGCCAGTAGTATGCTAGAAAAAAATGAGCAGTTCTTC.

The chain couples TRBV6-1 to TRBJ2-7; perhaps D is TRBD1 or TRBD2 (5 bases each). The germline V and J ends were trimmed by 6 bases and 1 base, with 13 bases remaining between them. The CDR3 loop spans 14 amino acids. Germline V CDR1 and CDR2: MNHNS, SASEGT. As DNA, the CDR3 is TGTGCCAGCAGGGGGGTGACCCCGTCCTACGAGCAGTACTTC. It specifies CASRGVTPSYEQYF.